A selection of T cell receptor beta chains follows, all from one sample in a study of T cell changes during pregnancy in multiple sclerosis. The protocol was immunoSEQ multiplex PCR, while the TCRdb copy is restricted to in-frame clones and leaves out a portion. Here the sample spans about 110,000 clones, 92% being singletons. Sequenced material: peripheral blood, taken in the third trimester of pregnancy. The receptors shown here come from a female donor in good health, enrolled as a control in a pregnancy study. Both conserved end residues are part of each CDR3. D genes are given only for firm matches. The size entry is marked missing in some rows and otherwise reads once, few, many or a size class.

>TRBV14|NA|TRBJ1-1|NA
CASSHIGEPMNTEAFF
TGTGCCAGCAGCCATATCGGGGAGCCGATGAACACTGAAGCTTTCTTT
>TRBV7-2|NA|TRBJ1-1|NA
CASSLSGSMGTEAFF
TGTGCCAGCAGCTTATCCGGGTCGATGGGCACTGAAGCTTTCTTT
>TRBV30|NA|TRBJ2-7|TRBD2
CACHGGGVYEQYF
TGTGCCTGTCATGGCGGGGGGGTTTACGAGCAGTACTTC
>TRBV4-2|once|TRBJ1-2|NA
CASSQESAGTFYGYTF
TGTGCCAGCAGCCAAGAGTCGGCAGGGACTTTCTATGGCTACACCTTC
>TRBV29-1|NA|TRBJ1-4|NA
CSVRRGTNEKLFF
TGCAGCGTTCGGCGGGGAACTAATGAAAAACTGTTTTTT
>TRBV9|once|TRBJ2-2|TRBD1
CASRVGQGETGELFF
TGTGCCAGCAGAGTGGGACAGGGAGAAACCGGGGAGCTGTTTTTT
>TRBV5-1|once|TRBJ1-1|TRBD1
CASSLAQGGEAFF
TGCGCCAGCAGCTTGGCACAGGGGGGAGAAGCTTTCTTT
>TRBV18|NA|TRBJ2-2|NA
CASSPGQGSVTGELFF
TGTGCCAGCTCACCAGGCCAGGGATCGGTCACCGGGGAGCTGTTTTTT
>TRBV11-3|NA|TRBJ1-5|NA
CASGGGSQHF
TGTGCCAGCGGGGGGGGATCCCAGCATTTT
>TRBV11-3|NA|TRBJ2-7|NA
CASSLVNSLPNEQYF
TGTGCCAGCAGCTTAGTAAATAGCCTCCCCAACGAGCAGTACTTC
>TRBV5-6|few|TRBJ1-4|NA
CASSRYRAATNEKLFF
TGTGCCAGCAGCCGATACAGGGCCGCAACTAATGAAAAACTGTTTTTT
>TRBV19|NA|TRBJ1-5|NA
CASSPRRLEQPQHF
TGTGCCAGTAGTCCCCGACGATTGGAGCAGCCCCAGCATTTT
>TRBV14|few|TRBJ1-1|NA
CASSQVGARLAFF
TGTGCCAGCAGCCAAGTGGGGGCGCGTCTGGCTTTCTTT
>TRBV6-6|once|TRBJ2-7|NA
CASSNPMGNTYEQYF
TGTGCCAGCAGTAACCCCATGGGCAACACCTACGAGCAGTACTTC
>TRBV6-1|NA|TRBJ1-1|NA
CASSEAGDTEAFF
TGTGCCAGCAGTGAAGCAGGAGACACTGAAGCTTTCTTT
>TRBV9|NA|TRBJ2-5|TRBD2
CASSFGTSGGRGQETQYF
TGTGCCAGCAGCTTCGGGACTAGCGGGGGGAGAGGCCAAGAGACCCAGTACTTC
>TRBV30|NA|TRBJ1-1|NA
CAWSVDLGVTEAFF
TGTGCCTGGAGTGTGGATCTGGGAGTCACTGAAGCTTTCTTT
>TRBV5-1|NA|TRBJ2-1|TRBD2
CASSIAAGGRFEQFF
TGCGCCAGCAGCATAGCAGCGGGGGGGCGTTTTGAGCAGTTCTTC
>TRBV7-2|NA|TRBJ2-5|TRBD2
CASSLGASGEPAETQYF
TGTGCCAGCAGTTTAGGGGCTAGCGGGGAACCGGCGGAGACCCAGTACTTC
>TRBV7-9|NA|TRBJ2-1|NA
CASSTSKLGNEQFF
TGTGCCAGCAGCACTAGTAAATTGGGCAATGAGCAGTTCTTC
>TRBV27|NA|TRBJ1-2|NA
CATGSVLGYTF
TGTGCCACAGGGTCTGTCCTCGGCTACACCTTC
>TRBV7-9|NA|TRBJ2-3|TRBD2
CASSPRGGSTDTQYF
TGTGCCAGCAGCCCCCGGGGAGGGAGCACAGATACGCAGTATTTT
>TRBV7-6|NA|TRBJ2-7|NA
CASAVGAYEQYF
TGTGCCAGCGCCGTCGGGGCCTACGAGCAGTACTTC
>TRBV30|NA|TRBJ2-7|NA
CAWSVGTGEYEQYF
TGTGCCTGGAGTGTAGGAACGGGAGAGTACGAGCAGTACTTC
>TRBV19|NA|TRBJ2-7|NA
CASSINFGGGEQYF
TGTGCCAGTAGTATTAACTTTGGGGGAGGCGAGCAGTACTTC
>TRBV5-5|NA|TRBJ2-5|NA
CASSFPKETQYF
TGTGCCAGCAGCTTCCCAAAAGAGACCCAGTACTTC
>TRBV18|NA|TRBJ1-1|TRBD1
CASSLGQPNTEAFF
TGTGCCAGCTCACTGGGACAGCCGAACACTGAAGCTTTCTTT
>TRBV2|NA|TRBJ1-3|NA
CASTGSAPYSGNTIYF
TGTGCCAGCACGGGGTCAGCTCCTTACTCTGGAAACACCATATATTTT
>TRBV7-9|few|TRBJ1-5|NA
CASSPRDWADQPQHF
TGTGCCAGCAGCCCTAGGGACTGGGCGGATCAGCCCCAGCATTTT
>TRBV10-3|once|TRBJ1-4|TRBD1
CAISGTGLAINEKLFF
TGTGCCATCAGTGGGACAGGGTTGGCGATTAATGAAAAACTGTTTTTT
>TRBV13|NA|TRBJ2-7|TRBD1
CASSPPGGSEQYF
TGTGCCAGCAGCCCTCCAGGGGGCAGCGAGCAGTACTTC
>TRBV7-7|NA|TRBJ1-5|NA
CASSPHRGNQPQHF
TGTGCCAGCAGCCCCCATCGGGGCAATCAGCCCCAGCATTTT
>TRBV30|NA|TRBJ2-3|TRBD1
CASHRGDTQYF
TGTGCCTCCCACAGGGGTGATACGCAGTATTTT
>TRBV5-1|NA|TRBJ1-1|NA
CASSPTGGLGDTEAFF
TGCGCCAGCAGTCCAACGGGGGGGCTGGGGGACACTGAAGCTTTCTTT
>TRBV30|NA|TRBJ1-3|NA
CAWSQAILRTIYF
TGTGCCTGGAGCCAAGCGATACTAAGAACCATATATTTT
>TRBV2|NA|TRBJ1-6|NA
CASIQWANSPLHF
TGTGCCAGCATCCAATGGGCGAATTCACCCCTCCACTTT
>TRBV18|NA|TRBJ2-2|TRBD1
CASSPYTGTDDTGELFF
TGTGCCAGCTCACCATACACGGGGACAGACGACACCGGGGAGCTGTTTTTT
>TRBV27|NA|TRBJ2-7|TRBD1
CASSPRGTGNEQYF
TGTGCCAGCAGTCCCCGGGGGACAGGAAACGAGCAGTACTTC
>TRBV7-9|NA|TRBJ1-6|NA
CASSLGSGKNNSPLHF
TGTGCCAGCAGCTTAGGGTCAGGGAAGAATAATTCACCCCTCCACTTT
>TRBV27|NA|TRBJ1-1|NA
CASSPEVIGNTEAFF
TGTGCCAGCAGTCCCGAGGTAATAGGAAACACTGAAGCTTTCTTT
>TRBV7-9|NA|TRBJ2-7|NA
CASSQSGYEQYF
TGTGCCAGCAGCCAAAGCGGATACGAGCAGTACTTC
>TRBV19|NA|TRBJ1-1|NA
CASRKRDSRNTEAFF
TGTGCCAGTAGAAAGAGGGACTCCAGGAACACTGAAGCTTTCTTT
>TRBV6-5|NA|TRBJ1-4|NA
CASSYYRDNEKLFF
TGTGCCAGCAGTTACTACAGGGATAATGAAAAACTGTTTTTT
>TRBV25-1|once|TRBJ2-5|NA
CASSGGWRGGETQYF
TGTGCCAGCAGTGGGGGGTGGAGGGGAGGAGAGACCCAGTACTTC
>TRBV7-6|NA|TRBJ1-1|NA
CASSLAGGNTEAFF
TGTGCCAGCAGCTTAGCAGGGGGGAACACTGAAGCTTTCTTT
>TRBV6-5|NA|TRBJ2-3|NA
CASSPRRAGTDTQYF
TGTGCCAGCAGTCCCCGACGAGCGGGTACAGATACGCAGTATTTT
>TRBV30|NA|TRBJ2-7|TRBD1
CAWKSDRGPYEQYF
TGTGCCTGGAAGTCGGACAGGGGTCCCTACGAGCAGTACTTC
>TRBV30|NA|TRBJ2-7|TRBD1
CAWSTGTGISYEQYF
TGTGCCTGGAGTACCGGGACAGGGATATCCTACGAGCAGTACTTC
>TRBV27|NA|TRBJ2-1|NA
CASSSPLSYLERQFF
TGTGCCAGCAGTTCCCCCCTATCCTACTTAGAGAGGCAGTTCTTC
>TRBV5-1|NA|TRBJ1-1|TRBD1
CASSFSGGENTEAFF
TGCGCCAGCAGCTTTTCAGGGGGCGAGAACACTGAAGCTTTCTTT
>TRBV7-9|few|TRBJ1-1|TRBD1
CASSQTGIEAFF
TGTGCCAGCAGCCAGACAGGGATTGAAGCTTTCTTT
>TRBV5-5|NA|TRBJ2-3|TRBD1
CASIFDPTGVDTQYF
TGTGCCAGCATCTTTGATCCAACAGGGGTGGATACGCAGTATTTT
>TRBV7-9|NA|TRBJ1-1|NA
CASSLRGDEAFF
TGTGCCAGCAGCTTACGCGGGGATGAAGCTTTCTTT
>TRBV7-2|NA|TRBJ2-7|NA
CASRSTGTLGEQYF
TGTGCCAGCAGATCCACCGGGACACTCGGCGAGCAGTACTTC